One and the same sample provided the 31 T cell receptor beta chains below, sequenced in a study of T cell responses to AZD1222 COVID-19 vaccine. Sequenced by immunoSEQ multiplex PCR; TCRdb stores in-frame clones only, minus some. The sample contains about 140,000 clones, approximately 89% of which appear only once. Here the sequenced sample was peripheral blood, taken on day 0 of AZD1222 vaccination. These TCRs come from an adult in good health.

V usage is TRBV7-3 and J usage is TRBJ2-5, with a weak D call TRBD2 (5 bases). Looked up from germline, CDR1 is SGHTA and CDR2 is FQGTGA. The length of the CDR3 is 13 residues. Trimming left V 5 bases short and J 1 base short, with 8 bases between. As DNA, the CDR3 is TGTGCCAGCAGCGTGAGCGGCCAAGAGACCCAGTACTTC. This gives the protein CASSVSGQETQYF.

The genes are TRBV3-1 (or the pseudogene TRBV3-2) and TRBJ2-1; D unclear. This CDR3 comprises 13 residues. Germline V gene sequence: CDR1 LGHDT, CDR2 YNNKEL (reference sequence). V was pared by 1 base and J by 8 bases, with 9 bases between. In nucleotides, the CDR3 is TGTGCCAGCAGCCAAGGACTCGTCGATGAGCAGTTCTTC. This translates into CASSQGLVDEQFF.

The gene calls are TRBV7-7 and TRBJ2-7; no firm D call. CDR1 is SSHAT and CDR2 is FNYEAQ in the germline V gene (reference sequence). The V and J ends lost 8 bases and 5 bases respectively, with 7 bases between them. This CDR3 has 10 residues. The CDR3: CASRANEQYF. DNA of the CDR3: TGTGCCAGCCGCGCCAACGAGCAGTACTTC. The whole variable domain, filled in from reference TRBV7-7 and TRBJ2-7, reads GAGVSQSPRYKVTKRGQDVTLRCDPISSHATLYWYQQALGQGPEFLTYFNYEAQPDKSGLPSDRFSAERPEGSISTLTIQRTEQRDSAMYRCASRANEQYFGPGTRLTVT.

This clone was observed a few times. The DNA for the CDR3 is TGTGCCAGCAGGGATAAGCGGGGGAGCACAGATACGCAGTATTTT. This encodes CASRDKRGSTDTQYF. The rearrangement joins TRBV2 to TRBJ2-3, with TRBD2 identical over 8 bases. V lost 6 bases and J lost 0; bases outside the gene matches: 5. CDR1 SNHLY and CDR2 FYNNEI come from the germline V gene. CDR3 length: 15 amino acids.

The chain uses TRBV5-1 and TRBJ2-7; perhaps TRBD1 as D (5 bases). V was pared by 3 bases and J by 3 bases, with 16 bases between. Per germline, CDR1 SGHRS and CDR2 YFSETQ. The CDR3 is 15 amino acids. In DNA form, the CDR3 reads TGCGCCAGCAGCTCCTTGGCAGGGCACTACTACGAGCAGTACTTC. This codes for CASSSLAGHYYEQYF.

The J gene is TRBJ2-7, the V gene TRBV7-8; tentative D call: TRBD1 (6 bases). The length of the CDR3 is 15 residues. CDR1 is SGHVS and CDR2 is FQNEAQ in the germline V gene. V was trimmed by 7 bases and J by 6 bases, leaving 22 bases between them. The CDR3 sequence is CASTLGLRGGVEQYF. In nucleotides, the CDR3 is TGTGCCAGCACCCTCGGATTAAGAGGGGGAGTCGAGCAGTACTTC.

Here the CDR3 DNA reads TGTGCCAGCTCACAACGGAGGGAGGAGACCCAGTACTTC. Its translation: CASSQRREETQYF. The J gene is TRBJ2-5, the V gene TRBV18; D might be TRBD2 (6 bases). The CDR3 length is 13 residues. V was cut by 4 bases and J by 5 bases, with 11 bases left in between. Germline lookup yields CDR1 KGHSH and CDR2 LQKENI.

The chain is built from TRBV10-2 and TRBJ1-1; D remains unclear. The ends were cut back, 2 bases at V and 0 bases at J, with 4 bases in the middle. The length of the CDR3 is 13 residues. CDR1 WSHSY and CDR2 SAAADI come from the germline V gene. CDR3: CASSEQVNTEAFF. Written as DNA, the CDR3 is TGCGCCAGCAGTGAGCAGGTGAACACTGAAGCTTTCTTT.

The genes are TRBV11-3 and TRBJ1-1; D is unclear. CDR1 is SGHNT, CDR2 YENEEA, per germline. Trimming pared 5 bases from V and 5 bases from J, leaving 15 bases between. This CDR3 comprises 14 residues. CDR3 sequence reads: CASSVVQVSTEAFF. CDR3 nucleotide sequence: TGTGCCAGCAGCGTGGTGCAGGTTAGTACTGAAGCTTTCTTT.

CDR3 nucleotide sequence: TGTGCCAGCAGCTTGGACGGGACGGCCAAAAACATTCAGTACTTC. It encodes CASSLDGTAKNIQYF. This chain links TRBV5-6 with TRBJ2-4; either TRBD1 or TRBD2 may supply D (5 bases each). This CDR3 spans 15 amino acids. Germline CDR1 reads SGHDT; CDR2 reads YYEEEE. V lost 0 bases and J lost 1, with 8 bases in between.

The rearrangement joins TRBV7-2 to TRBJ2-3; D unresolved. The V end lost 2 bases, the J end lost 4 bases, and 10 bases lay between the germline ends. The CDR3 totals 14 residues. Per germline, CDR1 SGHTA and CDR2 FQGNSA. CDR3 sequence (DNA): TGTGCCAGCAGCTTAAACCTCCCGGCAGATACGCAGTATTTT. This encodes CASSLNLPADTQYF.

In this sample, this clone turned up once. The V gene is TRBV12-5, the J gene TRBJ1-1; D remains ambiguous. Germline CDR1 LGHNT, CDR2 FRNRAP. The germline V and J ends were trimmed by 0 bases and 8 bases, with 13 bases remaining between them. This CDR3 has 14 residues. CDR3 nucleotides: TGTGCTAGTGGTTTGGTAGACCAGACTCCGGAAGCTTTCTTT. Translated: CASGLVDQTPEAFF.

The chain is built from TRBV3-1 (or the pseudogene TRBV3-2) and TRBJ2-3; D perhaps matches TRBD2 (6 bases). This CDR3 contains 15 residues. V lost 3 bases, J lost 2 bases, and 12 bases lay in between. CDR1 and CDR2 from the germline V gene are LGHDT and YNNKEL (reference sequence). The CDR3 sequence is CASSQPAGHTDTQYF. CDR3 nucleotide sequence: TGTGCCAGCAGCCAGCCAGCGGGCCACACAGATACGCAGTATTTT.

The chain employs TRBV2 and TRBJ1-5; D not resolved. Trimming left V 4 bases short and J 11 bases short, with 12 bases between. This CDR3 spans 12 amino acids. Germline V CDR1 and CDR2: SNHLY, FYNNEI. CDR3 bases: TGTGCCAGCAGTGTAATAGTAGGCGCCCAGCATTTT. The encoded protein is CASSVIVGAQHF.

The chain couples TRBV7-9 to TRBJ2-1; 7 bases are shared with TRBD2. CDR1 SEHNR and CDR2 FQNEAQ come from the germline V gene (reference sequence). Unmatched junction bases numbered 5, after V lost 0 bases and J lost 6 bases. There are 15 residues in the CDR3. DNA for the CDR3: TGTGCCAGCAGCTTAGCTTGGGACTACGGCAATGAGCAGTTCTTC. Translated: CASSLAWDYGNEQFF.

The chain recombines TRBV12-3 or TRBV12-4 with TRBJ1-3; a possible D gene is TRBD1 (5 bases). The CDR3 is 12 amino acids. Between the trimmed V and J ends, which lost 6 bases and 4 bases, there was a span of 7 bases. The CDR3 DNA sequence: TGTGCCAGCAGCCCAGGGGGAAACACCATATATTTT. This gives the protein CASSPGGNTIYF.

The chain employs TRBV6-4 and TRBJ2-3, with D maybe TRBD2 (5 bases). The CDR3 consists of 13 residues. Trimming removed 8 bases at V and 4 bases at J, with 13 bases between. Germline lookup yields CDR1 MRHNA and CDR2 SNTAGT. The CDR3 bases are TGTGCCAGCGGCGCGGGCCCCGCAGATACGCAGTATTTT. Translated, it gives CASGAGPADTQYF.

This clone was detected only a few times. J is TRBJ2-2 and V is TRBV11-3, with D possibly being TRBD2 (6 bases). The CDR3 is made up of 14 amino acids. Trimming stripped 2 bases from V and 4 bases from J, with 8 bases between. Germline loops: CDR1 SGHNT, CDR2 YENEEA. Here the CDR3 reads CASSLKAGTGELFF. The CDR3 DNA sequence: TGTGCCAGCAGCTTAAAAGCGGGCACCGGGGAGCTGTTTTTT.

This clone was picked up a small number of times. The chain carries TRBV5-1 and TRBJ1-4; maybe TRBD1 (5 bases). Trimming shortened V by 3 bases and J by 4 bases, and 13 bases separated the two germline ends. This CDR3 comprises 15 residues. Germline V gene data show CDR1 as SGHRS and CDR2 as YFSETQ. Written as DNA, the CDR3 is TGCGCCAGCAGCTCGCGCGCAGGGCTTAATGAAAAACTGTTTTTT. Residues: CASSSRAGLNEKLFF.

V gene TRBV4-1 combines with J gene TRBJ2-4, with D possibly being TRBD1 (6 bases). The CDR3 is 14 residues long. Germline loops: CDR1 MGHRA, CDR2 YSYEKL. Trimming shortened V by 3 bases and J by 3 bases, and 9 bases separated the two germline ends. The CDR3 sequence: CASSQPRGKNIQYF. The CDR3, as DNA: TGCGCCAGCAGCCAGCCCAGGGGCAAAAACATTCAGTACTTC.

This chain links TRBV2 with TRBJ1-2; possibly TRBD1 for D (5 bases). The CDR3 has 13 amino acids. Looked up from germline, CDR1 is SNHLY and CDR2 is FYNNEI. V dropped 7 bases and J dropped 4 bases, with 13 bases sitting between them. CDR3 residues: CASTREGSYGYTF. CDR3 bases: TGTGCCAGCACACGGGAGGGGAGCTATGGCTACACCTTC.

The V and J genes are TRBV6-5 and TRBJ2-7, with D possibly TRBD2 on 5 matching bases. Germline V gene sequence: CDR1 MNHEY, CDR2 SVGAGI. CDR3 length equals 14 residues. Trimming pared 0 bases from V and 4 bases from J, leaving 10 bases between. The CDR3 DNA follows: TGTGCCAGCAGTTACTCGACTGGCGGGTACGAGCAGTACTTC. It yields the protein CASSYSTGGYEQYF.

The chain joins TRBV28 to TRBJ2-5; D is undetermined. Germline CDR1 MDHEN, CDR2 SYDVKM. V shed 4 bases and J shed 5 bases, with 11 bases lying between them. The CDR3 has 13 residues. CDR3 residues: CASSYPFVETQYF. For the CDR3, the DNA is TGTGCCAGCAGTTACCCCTTCGTGGAGACCCAGTACTTC.

The V call is TRBV25-1, the J call TRBJ2-1; 7 nucleotides align to TRBD1. The CDR3 covers 17 residues. CDR1 and CDR2 from the germline V gene are MGHDK and SYGVNS. V gave up 3 bases and J gave up 2 bases; unmatched junction bases: 10. CDR3 nucleotides: TGTGCCAGCAGTGAGGCCAGACAGGGAAAAACCTACAATGAGCAGTTCTTC. Translated: CASSEARQGKTYNEQFF.

This sequence joins TRBV7-2 and TRBJ1-5, with D unclear. The V gene's germline CDR1 is SGHTA and CDR2 FQGNSA. With 2 bases removed from V and 8 bases from J, the gap between germline ends came to 10 bases. This CDR3 is 13 amino acids long. The CDR3 sequence: CASSLRGWEPQHF. CDR3 nucleotides: TGTGCCAGCAGCTTACGGGGTTGGGAGCCCCAGCATTTT.

The chain couples TRBV29-1 to TRBJ1-1; D may be TRBD1 (5 bases). This CDR3 region has 14 residues. Per the germline V gene, CDR1 is SQVTM and CDR2 is ANQGSEA. V was cut by 0 bases and J by 6 bases, with 14 bases left in between. The CDR3 DNA reads TGCAGCGTTGAAGATCCGGGGGGAAAGGCTGAAGCTTTCTTT. Encoded protein: CSVEDPGGKAEAFF. Supplemented by reference TRBV29-1 and TRBJ1-1, the full variable domain reads SAVISQKPSRDICQRGTSLTIQCQVDSQVTMMFWYRQQPGQSLTLIATANQGSEATYESGFVIDKFPISRPNLTFSTLTVSNMSPEDSSIYLCSVEDPGGKAEAFFGQGTRLTVV.

The chain recombines TRBV2 with TRBJ1-5; D is ambiguous. Germline-derived CDR1 and CDR2 are SNHLY and FYNNEI. The V gene lost 6 bases and the J gene lost 2 bases, with 5 bases spanning the gap. The CDR3 covers 12 residues. The CDR3 reads CASRVGNQPQHF. The CDR3 nucleotides read TGTGCCAGCAGGGTGGGCAATCAGCCCCAGCATTTT. Full variable domain (rest looked up from reference TRBV2 and TRBJ1-5): EPEVTQTPSHQVTQMGQEVILRCVPISNHLYFYWYRQILGQKVEFLVSFYNNEISEKSEIFDDQFSVERPDGSNFTLKIRSTKLEDSAMYFCASRVGNQPQHFGDGTRLSIL.

The chain has TRBV5-6 and TRBJ1-1; no clear D. Germline V gene lookup returns CDR1 SGHDT and CDR2 YYEEEE. Trimming cost V 0 bases and J 2 bases, with 5 bases left between them. The CDR3 has 13 residues. The DNA for the CDR3 is TGTGCCAGCAGCTTGGGGTACAACACTGAAGCTTTCTTT. Its protein product is CASSLGYNTEAFF.

This clone came up once. The CDR3 reads CASSLNSLSHGYTF. The CDR3 DNA reads as TGTGCCAGCAGCTTAAATTCACTGAGTCATGGCTACACCTTC. This chain links TRBV11-2 with TRBJ1-2; unclear D gene. Trimming cost V 2 bases and J 6 bases, with 13 bases left between them. The CDR3 is 14 amino acids. Germline CDR1 is SGHAT and CDR2 is FQNNGV.

J is TRBJ1-6 and V is TRBV10-1; D gene unclear. Germline CDR1 and CDR2: WNHNN and SYGVQD (reference sequence). The V end was cut by 7 bases, the J end by 6 bases, with 13 bases between. CDR3 length: 14 residues. Here the CDR3 reads CASTPDVSNSPLHF. The DNA for the CDR3 is TGCGCCAGCACCCCCGACGTTTCTAATTCACCCCTCCACTTT.

The V and J genes are TRBV27 and TRBJ1-5; tentatively, D is TRBD1 (5 bases). This CDR3 region has 15 residues. The germline V gene has CDR1 MNHEY and CDR2 SMNVEV (reference sequence). Trimming stripped 7 bases from V and 3 bases from J, with 16 bases between. This CDR3 is CASKSGGTHNQPQHF. CDR3 nucleotide sequence: TGTGCCAGCAAAAGCGGGGGGACTCACAATCAGCCCCAGCATTTT.